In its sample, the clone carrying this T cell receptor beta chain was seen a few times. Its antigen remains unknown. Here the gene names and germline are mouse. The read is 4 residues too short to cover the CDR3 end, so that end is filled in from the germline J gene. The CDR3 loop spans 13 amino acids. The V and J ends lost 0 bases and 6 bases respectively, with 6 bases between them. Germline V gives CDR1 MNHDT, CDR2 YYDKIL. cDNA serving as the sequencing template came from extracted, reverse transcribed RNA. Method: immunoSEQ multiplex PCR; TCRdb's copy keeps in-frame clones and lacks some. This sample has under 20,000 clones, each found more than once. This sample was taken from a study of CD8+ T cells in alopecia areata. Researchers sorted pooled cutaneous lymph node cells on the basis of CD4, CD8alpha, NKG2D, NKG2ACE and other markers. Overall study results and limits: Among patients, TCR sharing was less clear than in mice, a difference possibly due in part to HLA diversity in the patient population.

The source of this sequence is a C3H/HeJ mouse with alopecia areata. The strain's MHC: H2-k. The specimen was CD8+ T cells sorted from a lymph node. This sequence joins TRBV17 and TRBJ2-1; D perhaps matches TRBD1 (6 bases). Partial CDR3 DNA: TGTGCTAGCAGTAGAGACAGGGGTGCT. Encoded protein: CASSRDRGA. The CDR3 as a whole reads CASSRDRGAEQFF.